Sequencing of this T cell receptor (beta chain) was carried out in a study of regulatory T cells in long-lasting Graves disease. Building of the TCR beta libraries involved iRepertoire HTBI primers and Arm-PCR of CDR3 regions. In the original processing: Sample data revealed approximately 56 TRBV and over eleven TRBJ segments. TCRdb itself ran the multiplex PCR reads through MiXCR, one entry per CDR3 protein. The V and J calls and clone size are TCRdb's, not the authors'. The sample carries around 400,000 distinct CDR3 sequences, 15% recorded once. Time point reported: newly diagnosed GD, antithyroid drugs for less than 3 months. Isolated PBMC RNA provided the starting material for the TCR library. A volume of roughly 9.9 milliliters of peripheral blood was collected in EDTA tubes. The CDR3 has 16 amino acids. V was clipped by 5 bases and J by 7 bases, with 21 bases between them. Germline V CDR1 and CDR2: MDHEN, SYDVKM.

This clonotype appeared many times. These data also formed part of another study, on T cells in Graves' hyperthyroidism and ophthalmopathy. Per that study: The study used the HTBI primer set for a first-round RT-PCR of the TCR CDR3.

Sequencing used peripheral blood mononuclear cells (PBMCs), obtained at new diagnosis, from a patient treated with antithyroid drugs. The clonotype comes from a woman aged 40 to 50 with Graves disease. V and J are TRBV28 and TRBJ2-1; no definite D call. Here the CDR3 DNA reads TGTGCCAGCAGTCCCCTGGGTGTTCTGGTTGGGAATGAGCAGTTCTTC. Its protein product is CASSPLGVLVGNEQFF.